A single sample is the source of the 21 T cell receptor beta chains below, sequenced in a study of early T cells in non-severe SARS-CoV-2 infection. TCRdb passed the 5' RACE reads through MiXCR, listing each CDR3 protein once. The sample holds around 30,000 distinct CDR3 sequences, under 7% seen once. Input material: whole blood. All receptors come from an adult who was a healthcare worker with PCR-confirmed SARS-CoV-2 infection or an uninfected control (not recorded which).

This clonotype appeared many times. J is TRBJ2-1 and V is TRBV19; no firm D call. CDR1 is LNHDA and CDR2 is SQIVND in the germline V gene (reference sequence). The CDR3 runs to 10 residues. The V gene lost 3 bases and the J gene lost 7 bases, with 1 base spanning the gap. Here the CDR3 reads CASSMNEQFF. The CDR3 coding sequence is TGTGCCAGTAGTATGAATGAGCAGTTCTTC.

This clonotype was seen more than once but under ten times. The V call is TRBV11-2, the J call TRBJ1-1; 7 nucleotides agree with TRBD1. Germline-derived CDR1 and CDR2 are SGHAT and FQNNGV. J gave up 5 bases and V 1 base, and 4 bases lay outside the gene matches. The CDR3 sequence is 14 residues long. This CDR3 reads CASSLAGGGTEAFF. The CDR3 coding sequence is TGTGCCAGCAGCTTAGCAGGGGGAGGAACTGAAGCTTTCTTT.

This clonotype was seen many times. The chain combines TRBV12-5 with TRBJ2-7; no clear D gene. The germline V and J ends were trimmed by 6 bases and 2 bases, with 14 bases remaining between them. The germline V gene has CDR1 LGHNT and CDR2 FRNRAP. CDR3 length: 14 residues. Here the CDR3 reads CASGPQASTYEQYF. The CDR3 DNA reads TGTGCTAGTGGACCTCAGGCCAGTACCTACGAGCAGTACTTC.

This clonotype has a handful of counts. The chain has TRBV11-2 and TRBJ2-5; D is uncertain. Trimming removed 0 bases from V and 5 bases from J, with 10 bases in between. This CDR3 spans 14 amino acids. Germline assignment: CDR1 SGHAT and CDR2 FQNNGV. The CDR3 region has the DNA TGTGCCAGCAGCTTAGATTGGAGCCACGAGACCCAGTACTTC. Amino acids: CASSLDWSHETQYF. Using reference TRBV11-2 and TRBJ2-5 for the parts outside the CDR3, the full variable domain is EAGVAQSPRYKIIEKRQSVAFWCNPISGHATLYWYQQILGQGPKLLIQFQNNGVVDDSQLPKDRFSAERLKGVDSTLKIQPAKLEDSAVYLCASSLDWSHETQYFGPGTRLLVL.

The chain couples TRBV5-6 to TRBJ2-2; D gene uncertain. V lost 1 base and J lost 5, with 9 bases in between. Germline loops: CDR1 SGHDT, CDR2 YYEEEE. The CDR3 loop spans 14 amino acids. The CDR3 coding sequence is TGTGCCAGCAGCTTGTTAGACGTAACCGGGGAGCTGTTTTTT. Translating gives CASSLLDVTGELFF. The entire variable domain, with the rest obtained from reference TRBV5-6 and TRBJ2-2, is as follows: DAGVTQSPTHLIKTRGQQVTLRCSPKSGHDTVSWYQQALGQGPQFIFQYYEEEERQRGNFPDRFSGHQFPNYSSELNVNALLLGDSALYLCASSLLDVTGELFFGEGSRLTVL.

On this clonotype: This may be a read error, as it is one base from a much larger clone. This chain uses TRBV12-3 or TRBV12-4 with TRBJ1-2, with 8 nucleotides matching TRBD1. CDR3 length: 12 amino acids. V shed 6 bases, J shed 8 bases, and the junction held 5 bases outside the gene matches. The CDR3 sequence: CASSWTGSGYTF. For the CDR3, the DNA is TGTGCCAGCAGCTGGACAGGGAGCGGCTACACCTTC.

A few counts support this clonotype. The CDR3, as DNA: TGTGCCAGCAGATCGGGACTAGGGGTCCACGAGCAGTACTTC. This codes for CASRSGLGVHEQYF. This chain connects TRBV28 to TRBJ2-7, with TRBD2 matching over 8 bases. This CDR3 contains 14 residues. V lost 6 bases to trimming and J lost 5 bases; unmatched junction nucleotides: 9. CDR1 and CDR2 from the germline V gene are MDHEN and SYDVKM.

This clonotype appeared a few times. The rearrangement links TRBV28 to TRBJ2-3, with 9 bases that match TRBD1. CDR1 MDHEN and CDR2 SYDVKM come from the germline V gene. Germline trimming cut 4 bases from V and 5 bases from J; bases unmatched to any gene: 7. The CDR3 runs 15 residues. CDR3 DNA: TGTGCCAGCAGTTCAGGGGGACAGGGAAGAGATACGCAGTATTTT. It is translated as CASSSGGQGRDTQYF.

A few counts support this clonotype. The chain carries TRBV7-2 and TRBJ1-1; perhaps TRBD1 as D (5 bases). V was pared by 2 bases and J by 11 bases, with 9 bases between. Germline CDR1 reads SGHTA; CDR2 reads FQGNSA. CDR3 length: 11 residues. The CDR3 DNA follows: TGTGCCAGCAGCTTATTAGGGGACGCTTTCTTT. Its translation is CASSLLGDAFF.

This CDR3 reads CSARVGLATDTQYF. The CDR3 DNA reads as TGCAGTGCTAGAGTGGGACTAGCCACAGATACGCAGTATTTT. The chain combines TRBV20-1 with TRBJ2-3; 9 bases line up with TRBD2. The CDR3 spans 14 residues. Germline assignment: CDR1 DFQATT and CDR2 SNEGSKA (reference sequence). The V and J ends lost 1 base and 2 bases, in that order; junction bases with no gene match: 1.

V and J are TRBV24-1 and TRBJ2-2; 7 bases match TRBD2. CDR1 is KGHDR and CDR2 is SFDVKD in the germline V gene. This CDR3 is built from 17 residues. V was clipped by 2 bases and J by 6 bases; unmatched bases: 11. The CDR3 loop reads CATSDSPGREKAGELFF. The DNA of the CDR3 is TGTGCCACCAGTGATTCCCCCGGGCGGGAGAAGGCCGGGGAGCTGTTTTTT.

This clonotype was seen ten or more times. This sequence joins TRBV30 and TRBJ2-3; 7 bases line up with TRBD1. CDR3 length: 14 amino acids. Germline lookup yields CDR1 GTSNPN and CDR2 SVGIG (reference sequence). V lost 2 bases to trimming and J lost 1 base; unmatched junction nucleotides: 3. CDR3 region: CAWSRQGGTDTQYF. The CDR3 nucleotides are TGTGCCTGGAGTCGACAGGGAGGCACAGATACGCAGTATTTT.

Here the CDR3 reads CASSLMRGTVQFF. In DNA form, the CDR3 reads TGTGCCAGCAGCTTGATGAGGGGGACAGTACAGTTCTTC. This sequence joins TRBV5-6 and TRBJ2-1; 7 nucleotides match TRBD1. J was trimmed by 13 bases and V by 1 base; bases with no gene match: 8. Germline V gives CDR1 SGHDT, CDR2 YYEEEE. This CDR3 region has 13 residues.

The chain recombines TRBV2 with TRBJ2-7; tentatively, D is TRBD1 (5 bases). This CDR3 is built from 12 residues. CDR1 and CDR2 (germline): SNHLY, FYNNEI. Deletions cut 10 bases from V and 7 bases from J, with 17 bases between. CDR3 residues: CAILADTLEQYF. CDR3 nucleotide sequence: TGTGCCATCCTGGCGGACACCTTAGAGCAGTACTTC.

There are many counts of this clonotype. V usage is TRBV19 and J usage is TRBJ2-2; D uncertain. The V end lost 5 bases, the J end lost 0 bases, and 4 bases lay between the germline ends. Per germline, CDR1 LNHDA and CDR2 SQIVND (reference sequence). The CDR3 is 13 residues long. The CDR3 region is CASSATNTGELFF. CDR3 nucleotides: TGTGCCAGTAGTGCCACGAACACCGGGGAGCTGTTTTTT.

This clonotype was counted many times. The gene calls are TRBV19 and TRBJ1-5; 8 bases line up with TRBD1. This CDR3 is 17 amino acids long. V lost 3 bases, J lost 4 bases, and 11 bases stayed unmatched. Looked up from germline, CDR1 is LNHDA and CDR2 is SQIVND (reference sequence). CDR3 loop: CASSIRSGTGKNQPQHF. The CDR3 DNA reads as TGTGCCAGTAGTATCAGATCCGGGACAGGTAAAAATCAGCCCCAGCATTTT. The complete variable domain, with remaining parts taken from reference TRBV19 and TRBJ1-5, reads DGGITQSPKYLFRKEGQNVTLSCEQNLNHDAMYWYRQDPGQGLRLIYYSQIVNDFQKGDIAEGYSVSREKKESFPLTVTSAQKNPTAFYLCASSIRSGTGKNQPQHFGDGTRLSIL.

This clonotype was found a few times. V and J are TRBV11-2 and TRBJ2-1; weak D call: TRBD2 (5 bases). This CDR3 is built from 13 residues. CDR1 is SGHAT, CDR2 FQNNGV, per germline. The V end lost 5 bases, the J end lost 9 bases, and 14 bases lay between the germline ends. The CDR3 spells CASSRPTSAEQFF. CDR3 sequence (DNA): TGTGCCAGCAGCCGACCAACTAGTGCTGAGCAGTTCTTC.

This clonotype was detected many times. This rearrangement joins TRBV5-1 to TRBJ1-5, with 8 bases matching TRBD1. Germline CDR1 is SGHRS and CDR2 is YFSETQ. CDR3 length equals 17 residues. The junction had 11 bases not matched to a gene; V was cut back by 4 bases and J by 2 bases. The DNA for the CDR3 is TGCGCCAGCAGCCCCGGACAGGGAGGAACGGGCAATCAGCCCCAGCATTTT. Translated: CASSPGQGGTGNQPQHF.

Concerning this clonotype itself: At one of its ends the junction is not consistent with the germline gene, which may arise from a read error. The genes are TRBV6-5 and TRBJ2-7; no definite D call. The length of the CDR3 is 16 residues. The germline V gene has CDR1 MNHEY and CDR2 SVGAGI. CDR3 in amino acids: CASSYSVYLASHEQYF. In nucleotides, the CDR3 is TGTGCCAGCAGTTACTCGGTCTACCTTGCCTCCCACGAGCAGTACTTC.

The chain joins TRBV5-4 to TRBJ2-6, with unresolved D. The germline V gene encodes CDR1 SGHNT and CDR2 YYREEE (reference sequence). The CDR3 contains 16 residues. V gave up 0 bases and J gave up 0 bases, with 7 bases separating them. CDR3 in amino acids: CASSLAGLSGANVLTF. CDR3 coding DNA: TGTGCCAGCAGCTTGGCCGGTCTCTCTGGGGCCAACGTCCTGACTTTC.

This clonotype was observed many times. V usage is TRBV20-1 and J usage is TRBJ2-5; D remains ambiguous. CDR3 size: 14 residues. In germline, CDR1 is DFQATT, CDR2 SNEGSKA (reference sequence). V lost 6 bases to trimming and J lost 4 bases, with 18 bases between them. In nucleotides, the CDR3 is TGCAGTGCAAAGGACGGGTTGGGTGGAGAGACCCAGTACTTC. Its translation: CSAKDGLGGETQYF.